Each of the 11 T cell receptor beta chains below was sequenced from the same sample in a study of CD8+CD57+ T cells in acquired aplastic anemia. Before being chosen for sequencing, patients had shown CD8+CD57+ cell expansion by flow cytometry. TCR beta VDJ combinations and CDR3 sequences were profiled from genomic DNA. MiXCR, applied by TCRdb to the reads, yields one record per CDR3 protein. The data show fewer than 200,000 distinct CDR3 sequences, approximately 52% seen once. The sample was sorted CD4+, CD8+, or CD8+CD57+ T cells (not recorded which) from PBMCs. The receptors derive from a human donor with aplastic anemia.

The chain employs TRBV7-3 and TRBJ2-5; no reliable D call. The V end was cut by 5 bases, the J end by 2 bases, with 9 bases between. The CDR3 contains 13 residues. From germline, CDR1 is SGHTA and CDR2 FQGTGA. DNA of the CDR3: TGTGCCAGCAGCGAACAATCACAAGAGACCCAGTACTTC. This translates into CASSEQSQETQYF. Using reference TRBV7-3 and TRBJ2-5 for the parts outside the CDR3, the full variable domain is GAGVSQTPSNKVTEKGKYVELRCDPISGHTALYWYRQSLGQGPEFLIYFQGTGAADDSGLPNDRFFAVRPEGSVSTLKIQRTERGDSAVYLCASSEQSQETQYFGPGTRLLVL.

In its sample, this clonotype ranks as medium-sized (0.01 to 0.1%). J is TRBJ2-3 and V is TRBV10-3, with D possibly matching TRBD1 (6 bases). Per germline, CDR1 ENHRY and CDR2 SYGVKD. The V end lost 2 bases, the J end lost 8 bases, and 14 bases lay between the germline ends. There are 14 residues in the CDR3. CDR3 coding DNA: TGTGCCATCAGTGAGAACAGGGAAGGTGGTACGCAGTATTTT. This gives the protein CAISENREGGTQYF.

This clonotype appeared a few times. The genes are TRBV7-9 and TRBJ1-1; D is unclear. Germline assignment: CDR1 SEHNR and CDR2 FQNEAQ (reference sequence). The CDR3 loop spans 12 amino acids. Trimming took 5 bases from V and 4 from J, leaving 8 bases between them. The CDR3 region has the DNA TGTGCCAGCAGCCAACGGAGCACTGAAGCTTTCTTT. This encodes CASSQRSTEAFF.

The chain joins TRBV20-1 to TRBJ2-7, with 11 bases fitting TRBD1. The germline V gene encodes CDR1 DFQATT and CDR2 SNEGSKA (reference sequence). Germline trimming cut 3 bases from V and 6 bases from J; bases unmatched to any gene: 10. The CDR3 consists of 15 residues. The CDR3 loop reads CSARPPGTGGFEQYF. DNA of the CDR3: TGCAGTGCTAGGCCTCCCGGGACAGGGGGATTCGAGCAGTACTTC.

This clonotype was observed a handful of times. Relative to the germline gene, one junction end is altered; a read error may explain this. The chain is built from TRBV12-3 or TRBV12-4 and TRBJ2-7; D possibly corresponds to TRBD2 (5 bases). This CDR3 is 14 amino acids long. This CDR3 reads CASSLGGNSYEQYF. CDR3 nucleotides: TGTGCCAGCAGCTTAGGAGGCAACTCCTACGAGCAGTACTTC.

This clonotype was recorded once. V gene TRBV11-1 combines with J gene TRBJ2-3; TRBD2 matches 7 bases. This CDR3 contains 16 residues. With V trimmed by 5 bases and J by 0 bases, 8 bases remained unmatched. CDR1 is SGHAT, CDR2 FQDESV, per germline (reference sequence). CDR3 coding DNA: TGTGCCAGCAGCCCGTCAAGCGGGACTAGCACAGATACGCAGTATTTT. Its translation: CASSPSSGTSTDTQYF.

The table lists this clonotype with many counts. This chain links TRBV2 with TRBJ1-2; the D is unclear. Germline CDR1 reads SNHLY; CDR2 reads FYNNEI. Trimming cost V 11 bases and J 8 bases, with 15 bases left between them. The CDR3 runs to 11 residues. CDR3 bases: TGTGCCCTCGGAACGGGCTTCGGCTACACCTTC. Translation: CALGTGFGYTF.

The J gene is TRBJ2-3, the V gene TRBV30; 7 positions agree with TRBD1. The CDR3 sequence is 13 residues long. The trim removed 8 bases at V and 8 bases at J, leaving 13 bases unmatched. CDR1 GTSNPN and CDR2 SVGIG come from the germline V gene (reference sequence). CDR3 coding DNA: TGTGCCCATGAAAGACAGGGCCAAGTTACGCAGTATTTT. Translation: CAHERQGQVTQYF.

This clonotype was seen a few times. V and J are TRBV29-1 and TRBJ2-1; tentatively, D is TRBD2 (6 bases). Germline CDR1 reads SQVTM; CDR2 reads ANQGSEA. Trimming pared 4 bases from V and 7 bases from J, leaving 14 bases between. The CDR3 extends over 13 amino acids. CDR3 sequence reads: CSVGSGIRNEQFF. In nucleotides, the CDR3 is TGCAGCGTTGGTAGCGGTATTCGTAATGAGCAGTTCTTC.

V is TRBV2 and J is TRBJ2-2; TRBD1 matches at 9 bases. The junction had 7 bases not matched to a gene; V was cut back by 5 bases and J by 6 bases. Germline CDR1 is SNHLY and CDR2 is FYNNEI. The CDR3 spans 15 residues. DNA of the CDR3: TGTGCCAGCAGTACCGGGACAGGGTCCCCCGGGGAGCTGTTTTTT. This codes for CASSTGTGSPGELFF.

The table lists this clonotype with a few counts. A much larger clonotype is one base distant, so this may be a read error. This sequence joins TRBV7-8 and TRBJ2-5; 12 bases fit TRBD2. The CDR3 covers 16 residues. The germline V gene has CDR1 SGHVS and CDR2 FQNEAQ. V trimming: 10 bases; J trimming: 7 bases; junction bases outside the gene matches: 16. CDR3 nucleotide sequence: TGTGCCAACACTCTGGTACTAGCGGGGGGTCAGGGGACCCAGTACTTC. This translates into CANTLVLAGGQGTQYF.